Each of the 15 T cell receptor beta chains below was sequenced from the same sample in a study of cytomegalovirus exposure and HLA in healthy donors (TCRdb year 2017). Libraries were made using the immunoSEQ multiplex PCR assay. For the multiplex PCR, a mixture combining 60 forward primers for TCR Vbeta segments and 13 reverse primers for TCR Jbeta segments was used. TCRdb took over this immuneACCESS table, retaining in-frame rearrangements with V and J assigned. Such tables are incomplete; in checked studies, under half of the missing clones stem from an unresolved V gene, and the remainder is unexplained. The sample contains about 150,000 clones, about four fifths of them found a single time. 2% to 3% of the sample lies in the top ten. The specimen sequenced was PBMCs. The receptor set was obtained from a male donor in good health and CMV-seronegative.

This chain uses TRBV29-1 with TRBJ2-3; 11 nucleotides agree with TRBD2. V dropped 4 bases and J dropped 0; count of bases not matched to a gene: 12. The CDR3 consists of 18 residues. Germline values: CDR1 SQVTM, CDR2 ANQGSEA. In nucleotides, the CDR3 is TGCAGCGTTGTTGGGGGTAGCGGGGGGGCCTATAGCACAGATACGCAGTATTTT. This sequence encodes CSVVGGSGGAYSTDTQYF.

The chain recombines TRBV30 with TRBJ2-5; TRBD2 might be the D (5 bases). This CDR3 has 13 residues. The V end lost 0 bases, the J end lost 5 bases, and 10 bases lay between the germline ends. CDR1 GTSNPN and CDR2 SVGIG come from the germline V gene (reference sequence). CDR3 protein: CAWSVPSLETQYF. The CDR3 DNA sequence: TGTGCCTGGAGTGTACCTAGCTTGGAGACCCAGTACTTC.

This clone was found a few times. V and J are TRBV7-3 and TRBJ2-2; D is possibly TRBD1 (5 bases). CDR1 is SGHTA, CDR2 FQGTGA, per germline. The CDR3 is made up of 13 amino acids. V lost 4 bases and J lost 6, with 9 bases in between. The CDR3 DNA sequence: TGTGCCAGCAGCTCCCAGGGTTCCGGGGAGCTGTTTTTT. Translation gives CASSSQGSGELFF.

In this sample, this clone turned up a few times. The chain joins TRBV4-1 to TRBJ1-5, with a weak D call TRBD1 (6 bases). The CDR3 is 16 amino acids. Germline V gene data show CDR1 as MGHRA and CDR2 as YSYEKL. V shed 0 bases and J shed 0 bases, with 9 bases lying between them. CDR3 sequence: CASSQEQGGSNQPQHF. The CDR3 DNA reads TGCGCCAGCAGCCAAGAACAGGGTGGTAGCAATCAGCCCCAGCATTTT.

The CDR3, as DNA: TGTGCCAGCAGAGATGGGACTTCAAAAGAGACCCAGTACTTC. This gives the protein CASRDGTSKETQYF. V and J are TRBV2 and TRBJ2-5; weak D call: TRBD2 (6 bases). Germline assignment: CDR1 SNHLY and CDR2 FYNNEI. The length of the CDR3 is 14 residues. V lost 6 bases, J lost 3 bases, and 14 bases lay in between.

This clone was detected only a few times. The chain recombines TRBV5-6 with TRBJ2-7, with TRBD1 identical over 8 bases. The CDR3 length is 16 residues. Germline V gene lookup returns CDR1 SGHDT and CDR2 YYEEEE. J gave up 0 bases and V 3 bases, and 8 bases lay outside the gene matches. The CDR3 DNA reads as TGTGCCAGCAGCTCCGGACAGGGCGCCCTCTCCTACGAGCAGTACTTC. Translation gives CASSSGQGALSYEQYF.

The chain recombines TRBV6-1 with TRBJ2-7, with D possibly being TRBD2 (5 bases). The V gene lost 4 bases and the J gene lost 3 bases, with 19 bases spanning the gap. The CDR3 runs to 16 residues. Germline assignment: CDR1 MNHNS and CDR2 SASEGT. CDR3 in amino acids: CASSGRYERKGYEQYF. The CDR3 DNA follows: TGTGCCAGCAGTGGGAGGTATGAGAGAAAAGGCTACGAGCAGTACTTC.

The CDR3 here is CASSPSTGWTEAFF. Written as DNA, the CDR3 is TGTGCCAGCAGTCCTTCGACAGGGTGGACTGAAGCTTTCTTT. The rearrangement uses TRBV28 and TRBJ1-1, with 7 bases aligning to TRBD1. The J segment lost 5 bases and the V segment lost 5 bases, leaving 8 bases of the junction unmatched. Germline V gene sequence: CDR1 MDHEN, CDR2 SYDVKM. The CDR3 contains 14 residues. Full variable domain (remainder filled in from reference TRBV28 and TRBJ1-1): DVKVTQSSRYLVKRTGEKVFLECVQDMDHENMFWYRQDPGLGLRLIYFSYDVKMKEKGDIPEGYSVSREKKERFSLILESASTNQTSMYLCASSPSTGWTEAFFGQGTRLTVV.

This rearrangement joins TRBV4-1 to TRBJ2-7; the match to TRBD1 covers 11 bases. The CDR3 is made up of 16 amino acids. CDR1 is MGHRA and CDR2 is YSYEKL in the germline V gene. V lost 6 bases and J lost 5; bases outside the gene matches: 12. The CDR3 DNA reads as TGCGCCAGCAGTACTCCGGGACAGGGGGTTCCCCACGAGCAGTACTTC. It specifies CASSTPGQGVPHEQYF.

V gene TRBV7-8 combines with J gene TRBJ1-1; D call uncertain. Germline V CDR1 and CDR2: SGHVS, FQNEAQ. This CDR3 has 13 residues. Trimming removed 5 bases at V and 3 bases at J, with 10 bases between. CDR3 amino acids: CASSRTRDTEAFF. CDR3 DNA: TGTGCCAGCAGCCGCACGCGCGACACTGAAGCTTTCTTT. Full variable domain (missing parts from reference TRBV7-8 and TRBJ1-1): GAGVSQSPRYKVAKRGQDVALRCDPISGHVSLFWYQQALGQGPEFLTYFQNEAQLDKSGLPSDRFFAERPEGSVSTLKIQRTQQEDSAVYLCASSRTRDTEAFFGQGTRLTVV.

This chain links TRBV27 with TRBJ2-3; 13 bases fit TRBD2. After removal of 5 bases from V and 8 bases from J, the junction contained 7 bases not matched to a gene. CDR1 is MNHEY, CDR2 SMNVEV, per germline (reference sequence). This CDR3 is 15 amino acids long. The CDR3 sequence: CASSPGLAGVFTQYF. Here the CDR3 DNA reads TGTGCCAGCAGTCCCGGACTAGCGGGGGTGTTTACGCAGTATTTT.

The genes are TRBV4-1 and TRBJ2-2, with D unclear. The CDR3 covers 10 residues. The germline gives CDR1 MGHRA, CDR2 YSYEKL. Between the trimmed V and J ends, which lost 8 bases and 8 bases, there was a span of 6 bases. The CDR3 DNA is TGCGCCAGCTCCCAGGGGGAGCTGTTTTTT. Translated: CASSQGELFF.

This clone was seen once. V usage is TRBV9 and J usage is TRBJ2-2, with D possibly TRBD2 on 6 matching bases. Per germline, CDR1 SGDLS and CDR2 YYNGEE. V was trimmed by 4 bases and J by 7 bases, leaving 14 bases between them. This CDR3 spans 14 amino acids. CDR3 in amino acids: CASSPLRRDGELFF. CDR3 bases: TGTGCCAGCAGCCCTCTGCGGAGGGACGGGGAGCTGTTTTTT.

J is TRBJ2-7 and V is TRBV5-1; the D is unclear. Deletions cut 0 bases from V and 2 bases from J, with 12 bases between. CDR3 length equals 15 residues. Germline loops: CDR1 SGHRS, CDR2 YFSETQ. The CDR3 sequence is CASSLGHSRTYEQYF. CDR3 nucleotide sequence: TGCGCCAGCAGCTTGGGGCACAGCCGCACCTACGAGCAGTACTTC.

This clone was seen only once. The chain joins TRBV5-6 to TRBJ1-5; perhaps TRBD1 as D (6 bases). Germline CDR1 is SGHDT and CDR2 is YYEEEE. This CDR3 is 18 amino acids long. V lost 0 bases and J 0 bases, leaving 16 bases between the germline ends. The CDR3 nucleotides read TGTGCCAGCAGCTTGGGGGGGCTAAACGCCCATAGCAATCAGCCCCAGCATTTT. It encodes CASSLGGLNAHSNQPQHF.